The T cell receptor beta chain described here comes from a study of CD8 T cells in ankylosing spondylitis. The V end lost 0 bases, the J end lost 5 bases, and 8 bases lay between the germline ends. The germline V gene encodes CDR1 LNHNV and CDR2 YYDKDF (reference sequence). The CDR3 covers 15 residues. At least ten counts were recorded for this clonotype. No antigen is known for it. General study results and limits: In ankylosing spondylitis patients, matched synovial fluid reportedly showed significant enrichment of disease-linked clones. One TCR beta motif, made up of fewer than 10 highly homologous variants, appeared characteristic of ankylosing spondylitis blood. Disease-associated clonotypes exhibited CD8+ identity and were relatively infrequent in peripheral blood.

A quantitative 5'-RACE method, one with molecular barcodes, was used to make TCR beta libraries. MiXCR, applied by TCRdb to the 5' RACE reads, yields one record per CDR3 protein. This sample has more than 95,000 distinct CDR3 sequences, with about 8.6% found just once. J is TRBJ1-6 and V is TRBV15; no definite D call. The TCR comes from a male donor with ankylosing spondylitis or in good health (not recorded which). Sequenced material: blood, either unsorted or a sorted T cell fraction (not recorded which). CDR3 in amino acids: CATSRDLTDNSPLHF. The CDR3 coding sequence is TGTGCCACCAGCAGAGATCTGACGGATAATTCACCCCTCCACTTT.